Following are 4 T cell receptor beta chains from one sample sequenced in a study of T cells in Graves' hyperthyroidism and ophthalmopathy. Using RNA transcripts as the source, TCR beta CDR3 regions were amplified. HTBI primers were employed in a first-round RT-PCR of the TCR CDR3. MiXCR was run by TCRdb on the multiplex PCR reads, yielding one entry per CDR3 protein. The data contain 700,000 to 950,000 distinct CDR3 sequences, roughly a third of them singletons. Sequencing was done on a sample of blood. The receptor source for this set is a middle-aged woman with Graves' hyperthyroidism.

This clonotype was seen only a few times. A much bigger clone sits one base away, suggesting this may be a read error. The rearrangement joins TRBV12-3 or TRBV12-4 to TRBJ1-3; D is undetermined. The ends were cut back, 5 bases at V and 2 bases at J, with 10 bases in the middle. This CDR3 region has 14 residues. CDR3 nucleotide sequence: TGTGCCAGCAGTCAGACATCCCCTGGAAACACCATATATTTT. It is translated as CASSQTSPGNTIYF.

This chain uses TRBV20-1 with TRBJ1-5; no firm D call. The length of the CDR3 is 12 residues. Germline lookup yields CDR1 DFQATT and CDR2 SNEGSKA (reference sequence). V was cut by 4 bases and J by 5 bases, with 9 bases left in between. DNA of the CDR3: TGCAGTGCTATACTGGGCGATCAGCCCCAGCATTTT. This gives the protein CSAILGDQPQHF.

Concerning this clonotype: At one of its ends the junction is not consistent with the germline gene, which may arise from a read error. The V call is TRBV7-2, the J call TRBJ1-6; tentative D call: TRBD1 (5 bases). Germline loops: CDR1 SGHTA, CDR2 FQGNSA. This CDR3 region has 16 residues. The DNA of the CDR3 is TGCGCCAGCAGCCCATATACAGGCGTAGTTAATTCACCCCTCCACTTT. This encodes CASSPYTGVVNSPLHF.

This clonotype was detected many times. The gene calls are TRBV2 and TRBJ1-2; 12 bases agree with TRBD1. This CDR3 spans 14 amino acids. Germline CDR1 and CDR2: SNHLY and FYNNEI. Trimming at V came to 6 bases and at J to 3 bases, leaving 2 bases not matched to a gene. The CDR3 DNA reads as TGTGCCAGCAGGGGGACAGGGGGCGACTATGGCTACACCTTC. Translated, it gives CASRGTGGDYGYTF.